The 10 T cell receptor beta chains below all came from one sample that was sequenced in a study of T cell changes during pregnancy in multiple sclerosis. Using immunoSEQ multiplex PCR, the repertoire was profiled, and TCRdb retains in-frame clones only, with some absent. The sample includes tens of thousands of clones, about 90% seen only once; the top ten take approximately 0.18%. This specimen was CD4+ T cells from peripheral blood mononuclear cells, taken after pregnancy. The receptors derive from a female donor in good health, enrolled as a control in a pregnancy study.

The V call is TRBV4-1, the J call TRBJ1-6; the match to TRBD1 covers 11 bases. CDR1 is MGHRA and CDR2 is YSYEKL in the germline V gene. This CDR3 is 16 amino acids long. J lost 8 bases, V lost 4 bases, and 7 bases had no gene match. CDR3 loop: CASSRSGQGADSPLHF. The DNA for the CDR3 is TGCGCCAGCAGCCGATCTGGACAGGGGGCGGATTCACCCCTCCACTTT.

The chain uses TRBV4-1 and TRBJ1-6; tentatively, D is TRBD1 (6 bases). The length of the CDR3 is 17 residues. The V gene lost 4 bases and the J gene lost 1 base, with 14 bases spanning the gap. Germline CDR1 and CDR2: MGHRA and YSYEKL. The CDR3 nucleotides read TGCGCCAGCAGCCTCGGACAGTCTAGGTCCTATAATTCACCCCTCCACTTT. Its translation: CASSLGQSRSYNSPLHF.

The J gene is TRBJ2-3, the V gene TRBV5-8; 9 nucleotides line up with TRBD1. There are 16 residues in the CDR3. After removal of 0 bases from V and 3 bases from J, the junction contained 5 bases not matched to a gene. Germline V gene data show CDR1 as SGHTS and CDR2 as YDEGEE. The CDR3 loop is CASSLVQGARTDTQYF. The CDR3 region has the DNA TGTGCCAGCAGCTTGGTACAGGGGGCACGAACAGATACGCAGTATTTT.

V usage is TRBV18 and J usage is TRBJ1-2; 7 nucleotides agree with TRBD1. V lost 6 bases, J lost 6 bases, and 10 bases stayed unmatched. The CDR3 contains 14 residues. Germline assignment: CDR1 KGHSH and CDR2 LQKENI. CDR3: CASSSIQGRDGYTF. The CDR3 DNA is TGTGCCAGCTCGTCAATACAGGGGCGAGATGGCTACACCTTC.

This chain connects TRBV5-8 to TRBJ1-4, with D possibly being TRBD1 (6 bases). Trimming took off 2 bases at V and 0 bases at J, with 17 bases between the two ends. The CDR3 length is 18 residues. Germline V gene lookup returns CDR1 SGHTS and CDR2 YDEGEE. The CDR3 DNA follows: TGTGCCAGCAGCTTCCAGCAGGGGACGAGTGCAACTAATGAAAAACTGTTTTTT. This sequence encodes CASSFQQGTSATNEKLFF.

This chain links TRBV20-1 with TRBJ1-1, with D perhaps matching TRBD1 (6 bases). The CDR3 consists of 11 residues. V was clipped by 6 bases and J by 2 bases, with 7 bases between them. Germline loops: CDR1 DFQATT, CDR2 SNEGSKA (reference sequence). CDR3 in DNA: TGCAGTGCAGGGGGAAACACTGAAGCTTTCTTT. It codes for CSAGGNTEAFF.

The chain couples TRBV25-1 to TRBJ1-2; TRBD1 might be the D (6 bases). Germline V gene lookup returns CDR1 MGHDK and CDR2 SYGVNS. This CDR3 is 14 amino acids long. Between the trimmed V and J ends, which lost 3 bases and 3 bases, there was a span of 11 bases. The CDR3 DNA reads TGTGCCAGCAGTGATCTTACAGGGCACTATGGCTACACCTTC. Amino acid sequence: CASSDLTGHYGYTF.

The chain joins TRBV6-5 to TRBJ2-3; 8 bases agree with TRBD2. CDR3 length equals 15 residues. Germline assignment: CDR1 MNHEY and CDR2 SVGAGI. The J segment lost 0 bases and the V segment lost 4 bases, leaving 3 bases of the junction unmatched. This chain's CDR3 is CASSWRGASTDTQYF. CDR3 DNA sequence: TGTGCCAGCAGTTGGCGGGGGGCTAGCACAGATACGCAGTATTTT.

This clone was detected a few times. The chain combines TRBV29-1 with TRBJ1-1; 8 bases fit TRBD1. J gave up 5 bases and V 7 bases, and 6 bases lay outside the gene matches. From germline, CDR1 is SQVTM and CDR2 ANQGSEA. This CDR3 has 12 amino acids. CDR3 sequence: CSGGQGNTEAFF. In DNA form, the CDR3 reads TGCAGCGGCGGACAGGGCAATACTGAAGCTTTCTTT.

This chain joins TRBV5-4 and TRBJ2-6, with 8 positions matching TRBD1. CDR3 size: 18 residues. J gave up 0 bases and V 4 bases, and 9 bases lay outside the gene matches. Per germline, CDR1 SGHNT and CDR2 YYREEE (reference sequence). CDR3 region: CASSRGQGLFSGANVLTF. The CDR3 region has the DNA TGTGCCAGCAGCCGCGGACAGGGACTGTTCTCTGGGGCCAACGTCCTGACTTTC.